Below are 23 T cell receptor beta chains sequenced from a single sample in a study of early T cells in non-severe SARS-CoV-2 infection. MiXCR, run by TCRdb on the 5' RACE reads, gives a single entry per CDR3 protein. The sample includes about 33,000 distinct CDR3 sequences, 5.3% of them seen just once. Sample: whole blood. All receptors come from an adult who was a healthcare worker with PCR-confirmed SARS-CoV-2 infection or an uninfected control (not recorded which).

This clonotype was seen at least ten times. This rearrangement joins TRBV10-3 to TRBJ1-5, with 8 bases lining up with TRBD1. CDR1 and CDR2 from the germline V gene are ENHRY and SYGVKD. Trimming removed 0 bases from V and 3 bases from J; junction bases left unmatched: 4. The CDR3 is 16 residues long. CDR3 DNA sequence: TGTGCCATCAGTGAGTCGGACAGGGAATTCAATCAGCCCCAGCATTTT. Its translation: CAISESDREFNQPQHF.

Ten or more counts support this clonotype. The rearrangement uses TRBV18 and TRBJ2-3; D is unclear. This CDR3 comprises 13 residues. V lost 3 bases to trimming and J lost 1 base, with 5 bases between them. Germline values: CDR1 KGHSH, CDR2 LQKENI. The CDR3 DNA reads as TGTGCCAGCTCACCGTGGGGCACAGATACGCAGTATTTT. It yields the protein CASSPWGTDTQYF.

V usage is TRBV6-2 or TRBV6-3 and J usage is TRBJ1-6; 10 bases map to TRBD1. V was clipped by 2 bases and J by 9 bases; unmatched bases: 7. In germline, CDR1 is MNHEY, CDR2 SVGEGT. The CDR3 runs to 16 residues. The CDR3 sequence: CASSYRTGTGVSPLHF. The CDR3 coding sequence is TGTGCCAGCAGTTACCGCACCGGGACAGGGGTTTCACCCCTCCACTTT.

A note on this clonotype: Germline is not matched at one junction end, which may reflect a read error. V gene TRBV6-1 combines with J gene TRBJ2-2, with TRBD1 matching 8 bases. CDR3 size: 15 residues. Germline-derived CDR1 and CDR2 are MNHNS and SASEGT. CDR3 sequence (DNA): TGTGCCAGCAGGGAAGGGACAGGGAACACCGGGGAGCTGTTTTTT. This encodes CASREGTGNTGELFF.

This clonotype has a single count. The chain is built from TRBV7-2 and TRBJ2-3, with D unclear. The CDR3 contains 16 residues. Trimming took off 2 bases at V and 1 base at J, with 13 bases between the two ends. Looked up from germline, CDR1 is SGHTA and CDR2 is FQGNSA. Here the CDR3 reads CASSLSEAGGTDTQYF. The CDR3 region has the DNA TGTGCCAGCAGCTTATCTGAGGCAGGAGGCACAGATACGCAGTATTTT. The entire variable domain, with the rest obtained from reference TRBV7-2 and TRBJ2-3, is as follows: GAGVSQSPSNKVTEKGKDVELRCDPISGHTALYWYRQSLGQGLEFLIYFQGNSAPDKSGLPSDRFSAERTGGSVSTLTIQRTQQEDSAVYLCASSLSEAGGTDTQYFGPGTRLTVL.

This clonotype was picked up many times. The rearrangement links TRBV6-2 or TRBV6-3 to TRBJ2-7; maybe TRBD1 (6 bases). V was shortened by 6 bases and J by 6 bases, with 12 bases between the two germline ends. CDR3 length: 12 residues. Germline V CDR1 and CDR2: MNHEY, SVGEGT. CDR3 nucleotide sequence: TGTGCCAGCAGACGAACAGGGCCCGAGCAGTACTTC. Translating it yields CASRRTGPEQYF.

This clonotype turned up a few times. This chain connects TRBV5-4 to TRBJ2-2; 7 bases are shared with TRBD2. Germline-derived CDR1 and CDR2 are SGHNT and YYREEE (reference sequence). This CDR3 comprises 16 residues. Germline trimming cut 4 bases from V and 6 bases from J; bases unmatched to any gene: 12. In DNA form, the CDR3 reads TGTGCCAGCAGCCCGACTGGACTAGTAGGCGCCGGGGAGCTGTTTTTT. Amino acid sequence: CASSPTGLVGAGELFF.

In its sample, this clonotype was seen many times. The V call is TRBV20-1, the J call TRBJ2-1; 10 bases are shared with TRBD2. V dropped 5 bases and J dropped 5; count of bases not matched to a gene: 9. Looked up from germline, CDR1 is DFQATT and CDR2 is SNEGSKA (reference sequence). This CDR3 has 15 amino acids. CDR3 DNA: TGCAGTGCTCTACAATCTAGCGGGGGTAACAATGAGCAGTTCTTC. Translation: CSALQSSGGNNEQFF.

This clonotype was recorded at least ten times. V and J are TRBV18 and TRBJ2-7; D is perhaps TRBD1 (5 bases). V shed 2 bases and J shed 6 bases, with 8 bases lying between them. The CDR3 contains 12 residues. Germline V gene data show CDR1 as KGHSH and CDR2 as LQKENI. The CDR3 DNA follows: TGTGCCAGCTCACCAAGGGGTAGCGAGCAGTACTTC. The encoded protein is CASSPRGSEQYF. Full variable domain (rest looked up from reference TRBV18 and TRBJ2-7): NAGVMQNPRHLVRRRGQEARLRCSPMKGHSHVYWYRQLPEEGLKFMVYLQKENIIDESGMPKERFSAEFPKEGPSILRIQQVVRGDSAAYFCASSPRGSEQYFGPGTRLTVT.

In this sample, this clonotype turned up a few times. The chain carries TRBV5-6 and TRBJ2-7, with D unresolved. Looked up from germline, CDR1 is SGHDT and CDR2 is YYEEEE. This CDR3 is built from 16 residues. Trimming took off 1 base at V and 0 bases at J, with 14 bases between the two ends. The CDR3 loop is CASSLSFWGNSYEQYF. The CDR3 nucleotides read TGTGCCAGCAGCTTGAGCTTTTGGGGTAACTCCTACGAGCAGTACTTC. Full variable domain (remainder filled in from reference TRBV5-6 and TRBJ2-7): DAGVTQSPTHLIKTRGQQVTLRCSPKSGHDTVSWYQQALGQGPQFIFQYYEEEERQRGNFPDRFSGHQFPNYSSELNVNALLLGDSALYLCASSLSFWGNSYEQYFGPGTRLTVT.

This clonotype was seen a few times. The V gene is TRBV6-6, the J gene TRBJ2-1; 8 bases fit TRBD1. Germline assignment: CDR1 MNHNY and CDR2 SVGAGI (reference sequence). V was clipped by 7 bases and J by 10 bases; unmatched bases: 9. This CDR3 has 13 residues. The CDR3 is CASTLPTGGEQFF. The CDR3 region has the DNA TGTGCCAGCACCCTACCAACAGGGGGGGAGCAGTTCTTC.

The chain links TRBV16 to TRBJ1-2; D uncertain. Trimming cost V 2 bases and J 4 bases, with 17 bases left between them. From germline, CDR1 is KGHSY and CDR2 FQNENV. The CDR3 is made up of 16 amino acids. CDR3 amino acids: CASSQPMARGGYGYTF. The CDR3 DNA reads TGTGCCAGCAGCCAACCCATGGCCCGGGGTGGCTATGGCTACACCTTC.

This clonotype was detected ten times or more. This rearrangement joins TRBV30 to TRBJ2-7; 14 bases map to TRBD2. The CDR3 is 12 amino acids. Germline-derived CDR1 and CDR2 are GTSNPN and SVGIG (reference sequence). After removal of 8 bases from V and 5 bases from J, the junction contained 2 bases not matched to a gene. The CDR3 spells CAGTSGSDEQYF. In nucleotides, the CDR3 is TGTGCCGGGACTAGCGGGAGCGACGAGCAGTACTTC.

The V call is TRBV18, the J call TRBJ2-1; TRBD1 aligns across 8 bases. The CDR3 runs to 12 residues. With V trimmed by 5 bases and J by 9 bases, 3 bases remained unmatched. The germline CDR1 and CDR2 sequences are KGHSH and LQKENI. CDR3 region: CASSTQGGEQFF. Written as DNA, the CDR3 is TGTGCCAGCTCAACACAGGGGGGTGAGCAGTTCTTC.

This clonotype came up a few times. The CDR3 is CASSLQGDTQYF. DNA for the CDR3: TGTGCCAGCAGCCTACAGGGAGATACGCAGTATTTT. The gene calls are TRBV2 and TRBJ2-3; weak D call: TRBD1 (6 bases). Between the trimmed V and J ends, which lost 6 bases and 5 bases, there was a span of 9 bases. The CDR3 contains 12 residues. CDR1 SNHLY and CDR2 FYNNEI come from the germline V gene.

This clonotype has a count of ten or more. CDR3 loop: CSASRVGSLTYNEQFF. CDR3 nucleotide sequence: TGCAGTGCTTCCCGGGTCGGGAGCCTGACCTACAATGAGCAGTTCTTC. The genes are TRBV20-1 and TRBJ2-1; weak D call: TRBD2 (6 bases). V was cut by 5 bases and J by 2 bases, with 19 bases left in between. CDR1 DFQATT and CDR2 SNEGSKA come from the germline V gene (reference sequence). CDR3 size: 16 residues.

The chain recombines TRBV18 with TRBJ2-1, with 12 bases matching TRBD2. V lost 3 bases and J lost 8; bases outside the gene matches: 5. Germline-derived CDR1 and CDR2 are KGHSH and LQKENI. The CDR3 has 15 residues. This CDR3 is CASSPTSGSMDEQFF. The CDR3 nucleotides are TGTGCCAGCTCACCGACTAGCGGGAGTATGGATGAGCAGTTCTTC. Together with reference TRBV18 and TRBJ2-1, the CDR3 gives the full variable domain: NAGVMQNPRHLVRRRGQEARLRCSPMKGHSHVYWYRQLPEEGLKFMVYLQKENIIDESGMPKERFSAEFPKEGPSILRIQQVVRGDSAAYFCASSPTSGSMDEQFFGPGTRLTVL.

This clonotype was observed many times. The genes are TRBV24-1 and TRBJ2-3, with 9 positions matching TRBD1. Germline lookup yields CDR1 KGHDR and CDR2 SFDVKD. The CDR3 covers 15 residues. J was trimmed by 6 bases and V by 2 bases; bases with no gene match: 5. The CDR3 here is CATSDSGTGTDTQYF. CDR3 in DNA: TGTGCCACCAGTGATTCCGGGACAGGGACCGATACGCAGTATTTT.

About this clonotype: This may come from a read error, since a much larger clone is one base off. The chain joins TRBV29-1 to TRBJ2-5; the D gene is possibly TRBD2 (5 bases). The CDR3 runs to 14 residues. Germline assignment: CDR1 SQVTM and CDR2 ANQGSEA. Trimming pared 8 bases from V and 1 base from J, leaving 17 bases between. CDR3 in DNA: TGCAGCATACGGCCTCTACGGGGCCAAGAGACCCAGTACTTC. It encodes CSIRPLRGQETQYF.

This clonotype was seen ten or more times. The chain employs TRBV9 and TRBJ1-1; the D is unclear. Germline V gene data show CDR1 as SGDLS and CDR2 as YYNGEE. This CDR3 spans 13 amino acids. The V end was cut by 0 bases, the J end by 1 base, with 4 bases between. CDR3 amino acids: CASSVGRNTEAFF. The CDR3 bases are TGTGCCAGCAGCGTAGGCAGGAACACTGAAGCTTTCTTT.

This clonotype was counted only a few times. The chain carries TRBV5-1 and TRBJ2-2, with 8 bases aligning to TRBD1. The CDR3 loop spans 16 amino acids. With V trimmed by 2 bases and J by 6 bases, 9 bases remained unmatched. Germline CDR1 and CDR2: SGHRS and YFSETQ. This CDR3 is CASSFTDRGLAGELFF. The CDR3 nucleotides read TGCGCCAGCAGCTTCACTGACAGGGGATTGGCCGGGGAGCTGTTTTTT.

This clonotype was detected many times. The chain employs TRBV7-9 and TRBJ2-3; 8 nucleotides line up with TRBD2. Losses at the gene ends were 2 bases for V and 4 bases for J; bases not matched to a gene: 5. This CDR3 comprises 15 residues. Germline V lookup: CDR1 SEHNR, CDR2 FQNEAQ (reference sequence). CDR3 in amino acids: CASSLTGTRPDTQYF. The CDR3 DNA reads TGTGCCAGCAGCTTAACCGGGACTAGACCAGATACGCAGTATTTT. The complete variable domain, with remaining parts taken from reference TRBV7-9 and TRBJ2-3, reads DTGVSQNPRHKITKRGQNVTFRCDPISEHNRLYWYRQTLGQGPEFLTYFQNEAQLEKSRLLSDRFSAERPKGSFSTLEIQRTEQGDSAMYLCASSLTGTRPDTQYFGPGTRLTVL.

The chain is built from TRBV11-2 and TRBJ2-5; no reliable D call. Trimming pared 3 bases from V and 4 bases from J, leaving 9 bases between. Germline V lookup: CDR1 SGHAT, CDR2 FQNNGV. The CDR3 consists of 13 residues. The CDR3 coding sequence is TGTGCCAGCAGCTTTCTAGGAGCAGAGACCCAGTACTTC. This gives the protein CASSFLGAETQYF.